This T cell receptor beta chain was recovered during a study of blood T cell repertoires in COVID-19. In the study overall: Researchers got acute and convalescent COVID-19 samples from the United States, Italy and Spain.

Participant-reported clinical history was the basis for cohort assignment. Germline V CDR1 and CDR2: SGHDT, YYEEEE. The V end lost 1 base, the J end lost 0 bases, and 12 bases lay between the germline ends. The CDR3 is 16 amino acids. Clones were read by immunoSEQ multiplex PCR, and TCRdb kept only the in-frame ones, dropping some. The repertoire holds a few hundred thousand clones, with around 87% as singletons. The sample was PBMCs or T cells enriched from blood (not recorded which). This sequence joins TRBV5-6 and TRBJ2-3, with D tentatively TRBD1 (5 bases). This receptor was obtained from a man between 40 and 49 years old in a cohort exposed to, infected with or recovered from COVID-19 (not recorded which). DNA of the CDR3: TGTGCCAGCAGCTTGTGGGGCTTATCTAGCACAGATACGCAGTATTTT. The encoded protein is CASSLWGLSSTDTQYF.